This passage covers 23 T cell receptor beta chains from one sample sequenced in a study of regulatory T cells in long-lasting Graves disease (dated by TCRdb to 2020 to 2023). Library prep was done by multiplex PCR. The listed sequencing device is Illumina HiSeq 4000. iRepertoire HTBI primers and Arm-PCR amplification of CDR3 regions were used to construct TCR beta libraries. Clones were called with MiXCR by TCRdb after fastp trimmed the public reads at Q25, and only in-frame beta chains were retained. Rows merge per CDR3 protein into single entries with the most common DNA and genes. The sample table holds about 400,000 distinct CDR3 sequences, of which roughly 20% were seen once. The biggest ten clones account for more than 20% of the sample. The meaning of the sample's time point label: persistent/refractory GD, antithyroid drugs over 5 years with positive TRAb. RNA was extracted from PBMCs in TRIzol for both TCR sequencing and RNA sequencing.

This specimen consisted of peripheral blood mononuclear cells (PBMCs), obtained when the disease was refractory, from a patient treated with antithyroid drugs. Receptors were obtained from a female donor with Graves disease.

The V call is TRBV28, the J call TRBJ2-1; no definite D call. CDR3 length: 14 residues. The V and J ends lost 7 bases and 7 bases respectively, with 17 bases between them. Germline V lookup: CDR1 MDHEN, CDR2 SYDVKM. DNA of the CDR3: TGTGCCAGCACCCTCCTCGGACGAACAAATGAGCAGTTCTTC. Encoded protein: CASTLLGRTNEQFF.

The rearrangement uses TRBV13 and TRBJ2-7; TRBD1 agrees at 10 bases. CDR1 PRHDT and CDR2 FYEKMQ come from the germline V gene (reference sequence). This CDR3 has 15 amino acids. The trim removed 5 bases at V and 3 bases at J, leaving 7 bases unmatched. The CDR3: CASSPRTGGDYEQYF. As DNA, the CDR3 is TGTGCCAGCAGCCCCCGGACAGGGGGAGACTACGAGCAGTACTTC.

This clonotype came up many times. The chain combines TRBV12-3 or TRBV12-4 with TRBJ2-7, with TRBD1 identical over 9 bases. After removal of 5 bases from V and 6 bases from J, the junction contained 8 bases not matched to a gene. The CDR3 has 14 residues. In DNA form, the CDR3 reads TGTGCCAGCAGTCCGGGACAGGGCCCTCCCGAGCAGTACTTC. Its translation: CASSPGQGPPEQYF.

This clonotype has at least ten counts. The chain joins TRBV2 to TRBJ1-5, with D unclear. Between the trimmed V and J ends, which lost 4 bases and 1 base, there was a span of 5 bases. Germline assignment: CDR1 SNHLY and CDR2 FYNNEI. The CDR3 is 13 amino acids. CDR3 residues: CASSGESNQPQHF. The DNA of the CDR3 is TGTGCCAGCAGTGGCGAAAGCAATCAGCCCCAGCATTTT.

In this sample, this clonotype turned up many times. The rearrangement uses TRBV2 and TRBJ1-2; TRBD1 aligns across 7 bases. The CDR3 length is 14 residues. With 8 bases clipped from V and 2 bases from J, the junction kept 8 bases outside the gene matches. Germline CDR1 reads SNHLY; CDR2 reads FYNNEI. CDR3 protein: CASQGRTGNYGYTF. For the CDR3, the DNA is TGTGCCAGCCAGGGACGGACAGGAAACTATGGCTACACCTTC.

This clonotype was seen ten or more times. The rearrangement links TRBV28 to TRBJ2-7, with a weak D call TRBD2 (5 bases). The CDR3 contains 15 residues. V dropped 6 bases and J dropped 2 bases, with 17 bases sitting between them. The germline V gene encodes CDR1 MDHEN and CDR2 SYDVKM. CDR3: CASSTDTRGAYEQYF. CDR3 in DNA: TGTGCCAGCAGCACCGACACCCGGGGAGCCTACGAGCAGTACTTC.

This clonotype was counted only a few times. The V gene is TRBV20-1, the J gene TRBJ1-1, with TRBD1 as a possible D gene (5 bases). The CDR3 consists of 15 residues. Trimming took off 3 bases at V and 2 bases at J, with 16 bases between the two ends. CDR1 and CDR2 (germline): DFQATT, SNEGSKA (reference sequence). The CDR3 spells CSASDPLGGNTEAFF. The DNA of the CDR3 is TGCAGTGCTAGTGACCCGCTCGGGGGAAACACTGAAGCTTTCTTT.

Only a few counts were recorded for this clonotype. The J gene is TRBJ1-2, the V gene TRBV14; D is ambiguous. This CDR3 is 16 amino acids long. Trimming removed 0 bases from V and 2 bases from J, with 13 bases in between. Germline loops: CDR1 SGHDN, CDR2 FVKESK. The CDR3 is CASSQDRSGGNYGYTF. The CDR3 DNA is TGTGCCAGCAGCCAAGACAGGTCGGGCGGGAACTATGGCTACACCTTC.

The chain employs TRBV19 and TRBJ1-3, with D hard to call. There are 15 residues in the CDR3. Germline CDR1 is LNHDA and CDR2 is SQIVND (reference sequence). V lost 6 bases, J lost 0 bases, and 12 bases lay in between. CDR3 nucleotides: TGTGCCAGTAGAGAGGACGGATACTCTGGAAACACCATATATTTT. Residues: CASREDGYSGNTIYF.

This clonotype was detected ten times or more. The chain couples TRBV12-3 or TRBV12-4 to TRBJ2-5; possible D gene TRBD2, 5 bases. The CDR3 is 14 amino acids. The germline V and J ends were trimmed by 3 bases and 3 bases, with 11 bases remaining between them. The CDR3 nucleotides read TGTGCCAGCAGTTTTTTTCGGGAAAAAGAGACCCAGTACTTC. Translated: CASSFFREKETQYF.

This clonotype was observed a handful of times. One end of the junction varies from germline; a read error may be responsible. The V call is TRBV7-9, the J call TRBJ1-1; D gene uncertain. The CDR3 has 12 amino acids. The germline gives CDR1 SEHNR, CDR2 FQNEAQ (reference sequence). CDR3 region: CAGSQQRTEAFF. The CDR3 DNA is TGTGCCGGCAGCCAACAGCGGACGGAAGCTTTCTTT.

In its sample, this clonotype was seen many times. This chain joins TRBV30 and TRBJ1-1; no clear D. The V end was cut by 1 base, the J end by 6 bases, with 9 bases between. The CDR3 sequence is 12 residues long. Germline assignment: CDR1 GTSNPN and CDR2 SVGIG (reference sequence). The CDR3 DNA reads TGTGCCTGGAGTGATGAGGGTGCTGAAGCTTTCTTT. Translation: CAWSDEGAEAFF.

The chain carries TRBV20-1 and TRBJ1-5, with TRBD1 matching 8 bases. CDR1 is DFQATT and CDR2 is SNEGSKA in the germline V gene (reference sequence). CDR3 length: 18 residues. Germline trimming cut 5 bases from V and 0 bases from J; bases unmatched to any gene: 15. The CDR3 DNA reads as TGCAGTGCTGGGCCGATTAGCAGGACAGGGACTAGCAATCAGCCCCAGCATTTT. Its translation is CSAGPISRTGTSNQPQHF.

The chain combines TRBV11-3 with TRBJ1-3; a weak D match, TRBD1 (5 bases). The V and J ends lost 1 base and 4 bases respectively, with 20 bases between them. There are 18 residues in the CDR3. CDR1 is SGHNT, CDR2 YENEEA, per germline. The CDR3 DNA reads TGTGCCAGCAGCTTAGCAGAAGGATGGGGCCCACGGGGAAACACCATATATTTT. Protein sequence: CASSLAEGWGPRGNTIYF. The entire variable domain, with the rest obtained from reference TRBV11-3 and TRBJ1-3, is as follows: EAGVVQSPRYKIIEKKQPVAFWCNPISGHNTLYWYLQNLGQGPELLIRYENEEAVDDSQLPKDRFSAERLKGVDSTLKIQPAELGDSAVYLCASSLAEGWGPRGNTIYFGEGSWLTVV.

CDR3 in amino acids: CATQDRENTEAFF. Written as DNA, the CDR3 is TGTGCCACCCAGGACAGGGAGAACACTGAAGCTTTCTTT. This sequence joins TRBV6-1 and TRBJ1-1, with TRBD1 matching over 8 bases. The CDR3 consists of 13 residues. The V gene's germline CDR1 is MNHNS and CDR2 SASEGT. After removal of 10 bases from V and 1 base from J, the junction contained 5 bases not matched to a gene.

The V call is TRBV18, the J call TRBJ2-7; 8 bases match TRBD1. Trimming took 6 bases from V and 4 from J; bases not matched to a gene: 11. The CDR3 is 15 residues long. The germline V gene encodes CDR1 KGHSH and CDR2 LQKENI. The CDR3 here is CASSPGGPFPYEQYF. CDR3 bases: TGTGCCAGCTCCCCAGGGGGCCCCTTTCCTTACGAGCAGTACTTC.

The chain links TRBV9 to TRBJ2-1, with D possibly being TRBD2 (6 bases). Trimming stripped 0 bases from V and 8 bases from J, with 6 bases between. Germline CDR1 reads SGDLS; CDR2 reads YYNGEE. The CDR3 has 12 amino acids. The DNA for the CDR3 is TGTGCCAGCAGCGTAGGGGAGGATGAGCAGTTCTTC. It yields the protein CASSVGEDEQFF.

This clonotype was seen many times. The V gene is TRBV20-1, the J gene TRBJ1-2; TRBD1 matches at 8 bases. Germline V gene lookup returns CDR1 DFQATT and CDR2 SNEGSKA (reference sequence). J was trimmed by 6 bases and V by 5 bases; bases with no gene match: 14. The CDR3 extends over 15 amino acids. The CDR3 DNA follows: TGCAGTGCTCGTAACACCGCGGGACAGGAAAATGGCTACACCTTC. Its protein is CSARNTAGQENGYTF.

V and J are TRBV14 and TRBJ1-4; no clear D. Trimming stripped 0 bases from V and 0 bases from J, with 11 bases between. CDR1 is SGHDN and CDR2 is FVKESK in the germline V gene. The CDR3 is made up of 17 amino acids. CDR3 residues: CASSQETGSATNEKLFF. The DNA of the CDR3 is TGTGCCAGCAGCCAAGAAACCGGGAGTGCAACTAATGAAAAACTGTTTTTT.

The rearrangement joins TRBV7-8 to TRBJ2-2; 11 bases map to TRBD2. The germline V gene encodes CDR1 SGHVS and CDR2 FQNEAQ. Unmatched junction bases numbered 10, after V lost 1 base and J lost 6 bases. The CDR3 is 18 amino acids. The CDR3 sequence: CASSLVSLAGVFAGELFF. DNA for the CDR3: TGTGCCAGCAGCTTAGTTTCACTAGCGGGAGTATTCGCCGGGGAGCTGTTTTTT. The whole variable domain, remainder taken from reference TRBV7-8 and TRBJ2-2, is GAGVSQSPRYKVAKRGQDVALRCDPISGHVSLFWYQQALGQGPEFLTYFQNEAQLDKSGLPSDRFFAERPEGSVSTLKIQRTQQEDSAVYLCASSLVSLAGVFAGELFFGEGSRLTVL.

This clonotype was counted only a few times. This chain uses TRBV7-2 with TRBJ2-1; no reliable D call. The CDR3 runs to 11 residues. CDR1 SGHTA and CDR2 FQGNSA come from the germline V gene. V shed 8 bases and J shed 6 bases, with 8 bases lying between them. CDR3 bases: TGTGCCAGCTCTTTAGCCAATGAGCAGTTCTTC. This gives the protein CASSLANEQFF.

This clonotype showed up just a few times. This chain joins TRBV6-1 and TRBJ1-1; D is uncertain. The V gene lost 3 bases and the J gene lost 1 base, with 15 bases spanning the gap. This CDR3 has 16 residues. The germline V gene encodes CDR1 MNHNS and CDR2 SASEGT. The CDR3 sequence: CASSDPAGPKNTEAFF. In DNA, the CDR3 is TGTGCCAGCAGTGATCCTGCAGGCCCGAAGAACACTGAAGCTTTCTTT.

This clonotype has a count of ten or more. The gene calls are TRBV7-2 and TRBJ1-2; D is ambiguous. CDR1 is SGHTA and CDR2 is FQGNSA in the germline V gene. Trimming left V 3 bases short and J 0 bases short, with 11 bases between. CDR3 length: 15 amino acids. The CDR3 loop reads CASSLGGRANYGYTF. In nucleotides, the CDR3 is TGTGCCAGCAGCTTGGGAGGGAGGGCTAACTATGGCTACACCTTC.